Included here is one TCR beta chain sequence, with context. This clone has a handful of counts. Its specific antigen is unknown. The sample holds no much larger clone one base away, and base qualities are not on file. Enrolling through a virtual design, the prospective study's participants ranged in age from roughly 18 to 95 years and lived across 24 United States geographic areas. To assign participants to cohorts, the prospective study relied on clinical history that participants themselves reported in a screening survey and a study questionnaire. Exposed participants had been in contact with someone with a PCR-confirmed or clinician-diagnosed COVID-19 case within 2 weeks of study entry. In the prospective study, mobile phlebotomists collected whole blood, serum and a nasopharyngeal or oropharyngeal swab from each participant. Additional blood draws and questionnaires over an approximately two-month period could optionally be provided by prospective study participants. Blood samples from the prospective study were shipped frozen or at room temperature prior to DNA extraction.

The data derive from a study of blood T cell repertoires in COVID-19 (dated by TCRdb to 2018 to 2020). Broadly, across the study: Samples from collaborators originated in the United States, Italy and Spain and spanned both the acute and convalescent phases of COVID-19. The prospective study material was composed of cDNA or gDNA derived from T cells, B-cell-depleted T cells, or PBMCs. Deeply sampled blood TCRbeta repertoires from subjects exposed to, actively infected with, or recovered from COVID-19 were included in the dataset. The repertoires were made available in a free public database intended to serve as a resource for research on the immune response to SARS-CoV-2. Samples were obtained from the ongoing ImmuneRACE study (first 160 participants) and from about 1,300 subjects provided by 6 global collaborators. A de-identified subject ID, COVID-19 status, age in years and sex were almost always included in the sample metadata. HLA class I and class II types, where available, came from metadata supplied by the sample provider rather than from assay-based typing.

Paper-wide results and their limitations: Clinical and demographic metadata were provided uncurated, with the amount varying by source and participant.

TCRbeta CDR3 regions were amplified from genomic DNA by means of the immunoSEQ Assay, a bias-controlled multiplex PCR. Per the authors' processing: The number of nucleated cells in each sample was estimated by amplification of reference gene primers within the assay. To quantify the absolute abundance of each unique TCRbeta CDR3 rearrangement, sequence reads were collapsed and filtered. For each sample, productive Simpson clonality was calculated as the square root of Simpson's diversity index over productive rearrangements. The table comes from immuneACCESS by way of TCRdb, which keeps in-frame sequences with V and J called. Part of the clones is missing from these tables; in studies checked, under half for an unresolved V gene and the rest for unknown reasons. The V and J calls and clone size come from that table; D and trimming were worked out from the DNA. Across this sample there are about 250,000 clones, with 80% to 90% seen only once. The top ten hold 3.6% of the sample.

In the germline V gene, CDR1 corresponds to SGHRS and CDR2 to YFSETQ. The cysteine opens and the phenylalanine closes a CDR3 of 14 amino acids. Only the CDR3 region is kept as DNA, spanning 42 bases read in frame from base 1. At the junction V is shortened by 3 bases and J by 4 bases; bases outside the gene matches: 3. The chain uses TRBV5-1 and TRBJ2-5; TRBD2 aligns with 10 central bases. The receptor was isolated from a woman aged 40 to 50 who had been exposed to COVID-19. The sequenced sample consisted of PBMCs or T cells enriched from blood (not recorded which). This receptor carries the CDR3 CASSSGLAPETQYF. The DNA sequence reads TGCGCCAGCAGCTCGGGACTAGCGCCAGAGACCCAGTACTTC. The variable domain in full, with residues beyond the CDR3 obtained from the reference TRBV5-1 and TRBJ2-5 genes, is KAGVTQTPRYLIKTRGQQVTLSCSPISGHRSVSWYQQTPGQGLQFLFEYFSETQRNKGNFPGRFSGRQFSNSRSEMNVSTLELGDSALYLCASSSGLAPETQYFGPGTRLLVL.